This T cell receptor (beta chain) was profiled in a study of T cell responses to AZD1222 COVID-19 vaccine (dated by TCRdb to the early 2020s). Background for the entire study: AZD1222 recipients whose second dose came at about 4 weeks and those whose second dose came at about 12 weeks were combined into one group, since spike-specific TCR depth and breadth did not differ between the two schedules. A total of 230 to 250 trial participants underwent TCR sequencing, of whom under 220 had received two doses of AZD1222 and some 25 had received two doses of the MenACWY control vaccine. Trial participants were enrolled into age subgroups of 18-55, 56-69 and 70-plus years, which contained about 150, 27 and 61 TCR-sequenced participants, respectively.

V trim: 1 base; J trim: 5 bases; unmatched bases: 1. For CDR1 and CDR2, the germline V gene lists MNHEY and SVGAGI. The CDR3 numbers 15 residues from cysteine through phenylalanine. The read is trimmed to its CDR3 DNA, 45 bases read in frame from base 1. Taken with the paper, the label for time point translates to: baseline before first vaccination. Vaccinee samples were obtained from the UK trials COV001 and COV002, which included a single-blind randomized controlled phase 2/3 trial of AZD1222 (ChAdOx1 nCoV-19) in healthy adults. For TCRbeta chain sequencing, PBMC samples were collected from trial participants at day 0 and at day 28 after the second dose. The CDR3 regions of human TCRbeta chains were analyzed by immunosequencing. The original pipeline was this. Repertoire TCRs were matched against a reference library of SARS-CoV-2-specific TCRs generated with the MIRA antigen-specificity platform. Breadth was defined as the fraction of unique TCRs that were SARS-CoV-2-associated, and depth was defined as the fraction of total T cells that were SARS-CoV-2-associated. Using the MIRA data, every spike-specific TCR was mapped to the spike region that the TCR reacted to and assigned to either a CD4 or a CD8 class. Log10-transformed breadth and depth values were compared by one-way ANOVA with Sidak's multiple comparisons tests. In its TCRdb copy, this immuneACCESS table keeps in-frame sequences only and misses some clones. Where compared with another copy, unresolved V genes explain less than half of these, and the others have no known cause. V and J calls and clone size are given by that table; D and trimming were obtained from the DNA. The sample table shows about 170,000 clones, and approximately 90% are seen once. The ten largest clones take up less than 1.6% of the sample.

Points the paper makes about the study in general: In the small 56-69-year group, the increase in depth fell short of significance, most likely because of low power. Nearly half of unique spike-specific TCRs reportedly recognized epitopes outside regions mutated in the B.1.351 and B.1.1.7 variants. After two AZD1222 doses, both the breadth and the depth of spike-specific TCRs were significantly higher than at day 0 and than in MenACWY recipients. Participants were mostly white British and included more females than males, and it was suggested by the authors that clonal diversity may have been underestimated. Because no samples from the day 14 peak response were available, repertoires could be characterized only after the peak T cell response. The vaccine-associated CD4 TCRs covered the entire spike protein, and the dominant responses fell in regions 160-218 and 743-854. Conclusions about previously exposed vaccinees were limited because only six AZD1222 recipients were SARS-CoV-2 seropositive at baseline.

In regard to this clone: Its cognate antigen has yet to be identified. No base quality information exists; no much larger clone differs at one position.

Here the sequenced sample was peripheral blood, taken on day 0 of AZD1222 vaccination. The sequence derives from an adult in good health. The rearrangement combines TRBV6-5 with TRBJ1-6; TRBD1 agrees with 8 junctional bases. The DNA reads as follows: TGTGCCAGCAGTTACTGGGGACAGGATAATTCACCCCTCCACTTT. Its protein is CASSYWGQDNSPLHF.